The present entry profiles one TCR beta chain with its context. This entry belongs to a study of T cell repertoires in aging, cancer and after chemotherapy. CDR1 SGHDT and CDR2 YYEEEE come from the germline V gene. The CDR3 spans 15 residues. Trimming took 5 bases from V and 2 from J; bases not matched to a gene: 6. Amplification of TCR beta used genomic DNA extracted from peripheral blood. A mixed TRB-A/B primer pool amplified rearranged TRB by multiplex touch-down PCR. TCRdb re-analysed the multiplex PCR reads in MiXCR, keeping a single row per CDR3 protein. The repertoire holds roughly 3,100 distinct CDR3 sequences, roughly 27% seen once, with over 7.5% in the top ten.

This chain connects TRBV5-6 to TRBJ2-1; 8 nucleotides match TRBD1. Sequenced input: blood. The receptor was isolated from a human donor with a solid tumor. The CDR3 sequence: CASRPWTGPYNEQFF. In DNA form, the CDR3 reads TGTGCCAGCAGACCCTGGACAGGGCCCTACAATGAGCAGTTCTTC.